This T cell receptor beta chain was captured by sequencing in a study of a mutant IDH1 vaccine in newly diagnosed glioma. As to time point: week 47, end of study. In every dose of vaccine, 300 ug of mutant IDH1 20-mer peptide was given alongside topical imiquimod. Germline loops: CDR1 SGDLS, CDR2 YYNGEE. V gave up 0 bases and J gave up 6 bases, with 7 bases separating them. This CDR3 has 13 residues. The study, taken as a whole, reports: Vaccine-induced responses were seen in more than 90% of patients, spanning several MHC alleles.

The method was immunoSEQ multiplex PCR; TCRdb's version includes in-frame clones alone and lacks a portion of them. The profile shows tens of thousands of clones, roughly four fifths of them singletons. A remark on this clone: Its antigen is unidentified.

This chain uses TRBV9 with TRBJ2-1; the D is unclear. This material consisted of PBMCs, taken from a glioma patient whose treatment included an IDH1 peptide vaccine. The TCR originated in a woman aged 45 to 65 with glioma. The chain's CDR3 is CASSVGHPNEQFF. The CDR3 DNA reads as TGTGCCAGCAGCGTAGGTCACCCCAATGAGCAGTTCTTC.